This TCR beta chain was identified in a study of T cells expressing NK-cell markers. About the study: Sorted CD3+CD56-NKG2C+, CD3+CD56+NKG2C- and CD3+CD56+NKG2C+ T cells were the source of the TCR beta repertoires. Sequenced donors, eight in total, included seven who were HCMV-seropositive and one who was seronegative.

Germline CDR1 reads MGHDK; CDR2 reads SYGVNS. The CDR3 runs to 17 residues. Of note for this clonotype: The antigen is undetermined.

Points from the study as a whole: The CD3+CD56-NKG2C+ fraction of several donors was likewise dominated by these clonotypes.

Reanalyzing the 5' RACE reads, TCRdb keeps one entry per CDR3 protein, without DNA. The sample data list about 460,000 distinct CDR3 sequences. The sample comprised blood T cells: a sorted CD56 or NKG2C T cell subset, CD4+ or CD8+ T cells, or bulk PBMC T cells (not recorded which). J is TRBJ2-2 and V is TRBV25-1; absent DNA, TCRdb's TRBD1 call cannot be checked. The clonotype comes from a woman aged 45-65 years in good health. This CDR3 is CASSEYSGQINTGELFF.